This note documents a single TCR beta chain sequence. Its antigen target is currently unknown. Base qualities are not recorded, but no much larger clone differs from it by a single base. Every sample was amplified as two independent genomic DNA replicates, using about 0.46 ug for blood and roughly 1.6 ug for tumor or normal breast. Following the manufacturer's instructions, the ImmunoSeq Intro kit was used to carry out TCRB sequencing on genomic DNA. For absolute quantification, the roughly 34-cycle multiplex PCR included proprietary primers along with spike-in control sequences. An 87-bp fragment spanning the CDR3 and flanking V and J genes was sequenced with single-end 150-bp reads. Seven samples, with two replicates for each sample, were multiplexed per lane of an Illumina MiSeq using version 3.0 chemistry. The original pipeline was this. The vendor's proprietary pipeline handled the raw data processing, merging both replicates into a single result for each sample. Productive rearrangements sharing the V-gene family, CDR3 amino acid sequence and J-gene segment were defined as clonotypes. Clonality was computed as 1 minus the normalized Shannon entropy (Pielou evenness) of TCRB abundances. To estimate T cell density, the total number of templates was divided by the number of input cells, which was inferred from the amount of DNA input. Recon was used with default parameters to estimate total repertoire diversity and clonality. A clonotype counted as tumor-enriched if its abundance in tumor exceeded 0.1% and was at least 32-fold higher than its abundance in normal breast. TCRdb took over this immuneACCESS table, retaining in-frame rearrangements with V and J assigned. Such tables are incomplete; in checked studies, under half of the missing clones stem from an unresolved V gene, and the remainder is unexplained. From that table come the V and J calls and clone size; the DNA was used to work out D and trimming. The sample records about 36,000 clones, approximately 74% of which are singletons. Under 7% of the sample lies in the top ten.

This sample is drawn from a study of early stage breast cancer tumors (TCRdb year 2017). As for the study more broadly: Of the roughly 17 invasive breast tumors, about 13 were found to be estrogen receptor-positive, progesterone receptor-positive and HER2-negative. Of the approximately twelve ER+/PR+/HER2- tumors, eight were classified as invasive ductal carcinomas and four as invasive lobular carcinomas. On average, each sample had roughly 10-fold read coverage. The samples as a whole yielded about 2,400,000 detected templates, corresponding to about a million unique clonotypes. The full study reports these points: Repertoires from blood and normal breast were more alike than repertoires from blood and tumor, and in about 85% of the 16 patients, comparing each tissue with blood separated tumor from normal. Compared with adjacent normal breast tissue, tumors had roughly 2.7-fold higher T cell density and higher clonality. Sequencing bulk genomic DNA from unsorted cells could not capture chain pairing or functional markers like CD4, CD8 and FOXP3. Enriched TCRB sequences shared across patients were found to be mostly commonly generated sequences that were unlikely to play an important role in the tumor microenvironment. Because the cohort was small, a breakdown by tumor subtype could not be done.

The study profiled bulk TCR beta-chain repertoires in matched peripheral blood, tumor and adjacent normal breast tissue taken from around 15 patients with early-stage breast cancer. Before surgery, roughly 4.5-11 mL of whole blood was collected into EDTA tubes and then processed within 2 hours. Ficoll-Paque centrifugation in SepMate-50 tubes was used to isolate peripheral blood mononuclear cells. PBMCs were cryopreserved in approximately 90% FBS with approximately 10% DMSO in aliquots of about 1.7 to 4 million cells and stored in liquid nitrogen. Genomic DNA was extracted with the Qiagen AllPrep DNA/RNA Mini kit. The CDR3 spans 12 residues, from the cysteine through the phenylalanine. The DNA shown is the 36-base CDR3, in frame from base 1. The germline V gene provides CDR1 SGHTA and CDR2 FQGNSA. V and J lose 5 bases and 5 bases, and a span of 9 bases separates them.

The chain couples TRBV7-2 to TRBJ1-2; there is no confident call for the D gene. Sample: blood. The clonotype originates from a person between 55 and 70 years old with breast cancer. CDR3 protein: CASSLEHYGYTF. The base sequence is TGTGCCAGCAGCCTCGAGCATTATGGCTACACCTTC.